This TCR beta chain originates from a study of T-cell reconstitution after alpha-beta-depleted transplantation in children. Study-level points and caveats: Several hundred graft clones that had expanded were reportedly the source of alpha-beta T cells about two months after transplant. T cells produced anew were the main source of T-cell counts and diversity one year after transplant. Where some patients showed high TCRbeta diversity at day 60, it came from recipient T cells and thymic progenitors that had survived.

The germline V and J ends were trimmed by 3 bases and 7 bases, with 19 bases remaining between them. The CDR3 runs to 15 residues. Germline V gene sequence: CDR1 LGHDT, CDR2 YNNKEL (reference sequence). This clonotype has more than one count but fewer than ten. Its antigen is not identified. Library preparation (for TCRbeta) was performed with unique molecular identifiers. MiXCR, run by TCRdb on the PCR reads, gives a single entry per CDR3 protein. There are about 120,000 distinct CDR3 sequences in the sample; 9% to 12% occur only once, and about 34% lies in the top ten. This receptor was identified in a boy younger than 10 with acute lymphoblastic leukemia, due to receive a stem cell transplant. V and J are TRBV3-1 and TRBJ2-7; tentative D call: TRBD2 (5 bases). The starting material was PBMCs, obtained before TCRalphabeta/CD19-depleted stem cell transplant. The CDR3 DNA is TGTGCCAGCAGCCATAGAGGGCTCGGTCCCTTGGAGCAGTACTTC. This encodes CASSHRGLGPLEQYF.